This entry lists 20 T cell receptor beta chains sequenced from one sample in a study of blood T cell repertoires in COVID-19. TCRdb keeps only in-frame clones here, not all; method: immunoSEQ multiplex PCR. The repertoire has fewer than 500,000 clones, over 85% of them found once; the top ten carry roughly 0.84%. The sample consisted of peripheral blood. These TCRs come from a man between 18 and 29 years old with COVID-19, enrolled during active disease.

V gene TRBV3-1 (or the pseudogene TRBV3-2) combines with J gene TRBJ1-4, with TRBD1 as a possible D gene (5 bases). Germline CDR1 and CDR2: LGHDT and YNNKEL (reference sequence). With 4 bases removed from V and 3 bases from J, the gap between germline ends came to 15 bases. The CDR3 runs to 16 residues. CDR3 residues: CASSRRQGLANEKLFF. CDR3 bases: TGTGCCAGCAGCCGAAGGCAGGGACTTGCTAATGAAAAACTGTTTTTT.

The CDR3 here is CASSVDIDRGVTNEKLFF. CDR3 nucleotide sequence: TGTGCCAGCAGCGTAGATATCGACAGGGGGGTAACTAATGAAAAACTGTTTTTT. V is TRBV9 and J is TRBJ1-4; 9 bases are a match to TRBD1. V shed 0 bases, J shed 1 base, and the junction held 7 bases outside the gene matches. CDR1 is SGDLS, CDR2 YYNGEE, per germline. The CDR3 consists of 18 residues.

The V gene is TRBV19, the J gene TRBJ1-2, with a tentative D call TRBD1 (6 bases). V was cut by 7 bases and J by 2 bases, with 11 bases left in between. Looked up from germline, CDR1 is LNHDA and CDR2 is SQIVND (reference sequence). This CDR3 region has 13 residues. In DNA form, the CDR3 reads TGTGCCAGTACCAGGGGCTACAACTATGGCTACACCTTC. Amino acids: CASTRGYNYGYTF.

This chain links TRBV28 with TRBJ2-7; 10 bases match TRBD2. This CDR3 has 15 residues. Germline loops: CDR1 MDHEN, CDR2 SYDVKM. Losses at the gene ends were 4 bases for V and 3 bases for J; bases not matched to a gene: 6. The DNA of the CDR3 is TGTGCCAGCAGTTCTCTAGCGGGAGTGGTCTACGAGCAGTACTTC. This codes for CASSSLAGVVYEQYF.

V usage is TRBV10-3 and J usage is TRBJ2-3, with 9 positions matching TRBD2. In germline, CDR1 is ENHRY, CDR2 SYGVKD. With 3 bases clipped from V and 3 bases from J, the junction kept 7 bases outside the gene matches. CDR3 length: 16 amino acids. In nucleotides, the CDR3 is TGTGCCATCAGTGATCCGGGACTAGCAAGGACAGATACGCAGTATTTT. As protein: CAISDPGLARTDTQYF.

This chain links TRBV5-4 with TRBJ2-2; 7 nucleotides match TRBD2. This CDR3 is 15 amino acids long. Germline values: CDR1 SGHNT, CDR2 YYREEE (reference sequence). V was pared by 0 bases and J by 4 bases, with 3 bases of the junction left unmatched. The CDR3 region is CASSLELAPTGELFF. As DNA, the CDR3 is TGTGCCAGCAGCTTGGAACTAGCGCCCACCGGGGAGCTGTTTTTT.

The chain combines TRBV10-3 with TRBJ1-1, with 7 bases matching TRBD1. V was pared by 6 bases and J by 4 bases, with 8 bases of the junction left unmatched. Germline lookup yields CDR1 ENHRY and CDR2 SYGVKD. The CDR3 contains 14 residues. The CDR3 nucleotides are TGTGCCATCAGGCCGCAGACAGGGCGCACTGAAGCTTTCTTT. Encoded protein: CAIRPQTGRTEAFF.

The gene calls are TRBV19 and TRBJ2-1; 9 bases are a match to TRBD2. The CDR3 spans 17 residues. V lost 3 bases to trimming and J lost 4 bases; unmatched junction nucleotides: 10. Germline V gives CDR1 LNHDA, CDR2 SQIVND (reference sequence). The CDR3 reads CASSMSPLAGPYNEQFF. For the CDR3, the DNA is TGTGCCAGTAGTATGTCCCCGCTAGCGGGACCTTACAATGAGCAGTTCTTC.

The J gene is TRBJ2-7, the V gene TRBV20-1; tentative D call: TRBD1 (6 bases). Germline V lookup: CDR1 DFQATT, CDR2 SNEGSKA (reference sequence). Deletions cut 1 base from V and 7 bases from J, with 8 bases between. The CDR3 is 11 residues long. Here the CDR3 reads CSARAGAEQYF. In DNA form, the CDR3 reads TGCAGTGCTAGAGCAGGGGCGGAGCAGTACTTC.

This clone was observed a few times. The chain recombines TRBV3-1 (or the pseudogene TRBV3-2) with TRBJ1-2; no reliable D call. The CDR3 spans 13 residues. In germline, CDR1 is LGHDT, CDR2 YNNKEL (reference sequence). V was pared by 1 base and J by 4 bases, with 7 bases between. The CDR3: CASSQGRLYGYTF. CDR3 DNA sequence: TGTGCCAGCAGCCAAGGCAGGCTCTATGGCTACACCTTC.

The chain couples TRBV7-9 to TRBJ2-1; TRBD2 matches at 8 bases. With 5 bases clipped from V and 5 bases from J, the junction kept 11 bases outside the gene matches. CDR1 is SEHNR and CDR2 is FQNEAQ in the germline V gene (reference sequence). This CDR3 has 16 amino acids. The CDR3 DNA is TGTGCCAGCAGCCCTCAAACCGGGACTAGGAACAATGAGCAGTTCTTC. Amino acids: CASSPQTGTRNNEQFF.

J is TRBJ1-4 and V is TRBV7-8, with 10 bases aligning to TRBD1. Per the germline V gene, CDR1 is SGHVS and CDR2 is FQNEAQ. V lost 6 bases to trimming and J lost 6 bases; unmatched junction nucleotides: 4. The length of the CDR3 is 14 residues. CDR3 residues: CASRDRGFDEKLFF. The CDR3 bases are TGTGCCAGCAGGGACAGGGGGTTCGATGAAAAACTGTTTTTT.

The chain recombines TRBV11-3 with TRBJ2-1; tentatively, D is TRBD2 (6 bases). Germline lookup yields CDR1 SGHNT and CDR2 YENEEA. This CDR3 has 18 amino acids. V lost 3 bases, J lost 9 bases, and 27 bases lay in between. For the CDR3, the DNA is TGTGCCAGCAGCTTTTCAGAGACCCAGGGACTCGAGAGGCTTGAGCAGTTCTTC. Protein sequence: CASSFSETQGLERLEQFF. Full variable domain (remainder filled in from reference TRBV11-3 and TRBJ2-1): EAGVVQSPRYKIIEKKQPVAFWCNPISGHNTLYWYLQNLGQGPELLIRYENEEAVDDSQLPKDRFSAERLKGVDSTLKIQPAELGDSAVYLCASSFSETQGLERLEQFFGPGTRLTVL.

A note on this clone: Distinct nucleotide sequences in the sample also encode this CDR3. The chain is built from TRBV11-3 and TRBJ2-7; D unresolved. Germline V gives CDR1 SGHNT, CDR2 YENEEA. There are 11 residues in the CDR3. The V end was cut by 3 bases, the J end by 4 bases, with 4 bases between. DNA of the CDR3: TGTGCCAGCAGCTTCTCGTACGAGCAGTACTTC. Protein sequence: CASSFSYEQYF.

This chain uses TRBV2 with TRBJ2-7; tentatively, D is TRBD2 (5 bases). Trimming shortened V by 11 bases and J by 0 bases, and 14 bases separated the two germline ends. Germline V gene lookup returns CDR1 SNHLY and CDR2 FYNNEI. The CDR3 is 13 residues long. The CDR3 here is CASTGESSYEQYF. CDR3 DNA: TGTGCCTCTACTGGGGAGAGCTCCTACGAGCAGTACTTC.

This sequence joins TRBV18 and TRBJ2-7; D is perhaps TRBD2 (5 bases). V was clipped by 3 bases and J by 3 bases, with 9 bases between them. This CDR3 region has 13 residues. Germline CDR1 and CDR2: KGHSH and LQKENI. The CDR3 nucleotides are TGTGCCAGCTCACCCGGGATGGACTACGAGCAGTACTTC. Translated: CASSPGMDYEQYF.

V is TRBV6-5 and J is TRBJ2-5; D is perhaps TRBD1 (5 bases). V lost 6 bases and J 2 bases, leaving 10 bases between the germline ends. Germline values: CDR1 MNHEY, CDR2 SVGAGI. The CDR3 contains 13 residues. Here the CDR3 reads CASSDRFQETQYF. Written as DNA, the CDR3 is TGTGCCAGCAGCGACAGATTTCAAGAGACCCAGTACTTC.

This clone was found once. The rearrangement joins TRBV30 to TRBJ1-3; D is unresolved. CDR1 and CDR2 (germline): GTSNPN, SVGIG (reference sequence). This CDR3 is built from 16 residues. The V end was cut by 0 bases, the J end by 3 bases, with 15 bases between. CDR3 bases: TGTGCCTGGAGTGTAGGAGGGTGGTCATATGGAAACACCATATATTTT. Its protein product is CAWSVGGWSYGNTIYF. Filled out from reference TRBV30 and TRBJ1-3, the complete variable domain reads SQTIHQWPATLVQPVGSPLSLECTVEGTSNPNLYWYRQAAGRGLQLLFYSVGIGQISSEVPQNLSASRPQDRQFILSSKKLLLSDSGFYLCAWSVGGWSYGNTIYFGEGSWLTVV.

This chain connects TRBV3-1 (or the pseudogene TRBV3-2) to TRBJ2-3; D may be TRBD2 (6 bases). The CDR3 consists of 14 residues. Germline V gives CDR1 LGHDT, CDR2 YNNKEL (reference sequence). V was cut by 6 bases and J by 5 bases, with 15 bases left in between. The CDR3 bases are TGTGCCAGCAGTTTAGCGGTAGAGGGAGATACGCAGTATTTT. Residues: CASSLAVEGDTQYF.

Concerning this clone: The same CDR3 is also encoded by other DNA sequences in this sample. This chain links TRBV27 with TRBJ1-2, with D perhaps TRBD1 (6 bases). The V end lost 3 bases, the J end lost 2 bases, and 7 bases lay between the germline ends. Germline-derived CDR1 and CDR2 are MNHEY and SMNVEV (reference sequence). The CDR3 extends over 13 amino acids. Written as DNA, the CDR3 is TGTGCCAGCAGTTTCCAGGGGAACTATGGCTACACCTTC. Amino acids: CASSFQGNYGYTF.